The rows below give T cell receptor beta chains drawn from one sample of a study of CD8 T cells in ankylosing spondylitis. TCRdb recomputed calls from the 5' RACE reads with MiXCR, one row per CDR3 protein. The top ten clones hold approximately 7% of a sample with approximately 550,000 distinct CDR3 sequences, more than 9.5% of them seen once. The source material was blood, either unsorted or a sorted T cell fraction (not recorded which). The origin of the receptors is a male donor with ankylosing spondylitis. Both conserved end residues are part of each CDR3. Each record gives: J gene, D gene, clone size, V gene, CDR3 DNA, CDR3 protein. The D gene is left open where the match is weak. Only part of the rows carry a size: once, few, many, or a class if the clone is expanded.

TRBJ1-2	TRBD1	many	TRBV29-1	TGCAGCGTTGAGGACAGGACCTCCTATGGCTACACCTTC	CSVEDRTSYGYTF
TRBJ2-2	-	few	TRBV24-1	TGTGCCACCAGTGATATTGGCCGGAACACCGGGGAGCTGTTTTTT	CATSDIGRNTGELFF
TRBJ1-2	-	-	TRBV20-1	TGCAGTGCTAGAGTGGTTCCTTCTAACTATGGCTACACCTTC	CSARVVPSNYGYTF
TRBJ1-2	TRBD1	once	TRBV30	TGTGCCTGCAATAGGGACAGCCTTCCCTATGGCTACACCTTC	CACNRDSLPYGYTF
TRBJ2-7	TRBD2	-	TRBV25-1	TGTGCCAGCAGTGAACCCTCAGGGCGGGGGGGTCTCAAGCAGTACTTC	CASSEPSGRGGLKQYF
TRBJ2-1	TRBD2	few	TRBV24-1	TGTGCCACCGGGACTAGCGGGTATATTAGCTCCTACAATGAGCAGTTCTTC	CATGTSGYISSYNEQFF
TRBJ1-2	-	few	TRBV5-6	TGTGCCAGCAGCGGGGGGACACCCCTTTTCCCCTATGGCTACACCTTC	CASSGGTPLFPYGYTF
TRBJ2-7	-	-	TRBV6-1	TGTGCCAGCAGCACCCGTCCGGGCCTCCCCGGGGACGAGCAGTACTTC	CASSTRPGLPGDEQYF
TRBJ1-1	-	few	TRBV11-2	TGTGCCAGCAGCTTAATGAGGTCGGAGAACACTGAAGCTTTCTTT	CASSLMRSENTEAFF
TRBJ2-5	-	-	TRBV11-2	TGTGCCAGCAGCCAAAATGTTCGAGCAGTCCAAGAGACCCAGTACTTC	CASSQNVRAVQETQYF
TRBJ1-1	TRBD1	once	TRBV20-1	TGCAGTGCTAGAGACTCTCAACAGGGGACGAACACTGAAGCTTTCTTT	CSARDSQQGTNTEAFF
TRBJ2-5	TRBD2	few	TRBV28	TGTGCCAGCAGTGGCCCCGGGACTAGCGGGACCCAGTACTTC	CASSGPGTSGTQYF
TRBJ2-5	-	-	TRBV24-1	TGTGCCACCAGTGACTCTGACAGGATCCAAGAGACCCAGTACTTC	CATSDSDRIQETQYF
TRBJ2-3	TRBD2	few	TRBV5-1	TGCGCCAGCAGCCCTGGGGCTAGCGGGAGGACAGATACGCAGTATTTT	CASSPGASGRTDTQYF
TRBJ1-4	-	-	TRBV3-1	TGTGCCAGCAGCTTGGACTTCTCAACTAATGAAAAACTGTTTTTT	CASSLDFSTNEKLFF
TRBJ1-2	-	-	TRBV20-1	TGCAGTGCTAACAGGGTAGCCCATGGCTACACCTTC	CSANRVAHGYTF